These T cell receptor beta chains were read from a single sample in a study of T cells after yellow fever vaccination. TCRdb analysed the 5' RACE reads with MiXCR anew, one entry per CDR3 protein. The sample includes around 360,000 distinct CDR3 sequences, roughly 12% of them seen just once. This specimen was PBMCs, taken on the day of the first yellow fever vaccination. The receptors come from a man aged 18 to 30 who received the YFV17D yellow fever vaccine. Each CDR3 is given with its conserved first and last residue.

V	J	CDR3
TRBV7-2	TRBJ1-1	CASSGTGATEAFF
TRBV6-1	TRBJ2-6	CASSDEYRGPGANVLTF
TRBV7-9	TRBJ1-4	CASSDPGGGNEKLFF
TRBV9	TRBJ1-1	CASSVGWGPGTEAFF
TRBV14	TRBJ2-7	CASSEMTGPYSYEQYF
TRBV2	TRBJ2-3	CASRRLAGVYTDTQYF
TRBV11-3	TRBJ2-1	CASSTLEYNEQFF
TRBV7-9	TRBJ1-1	CASSFDRRRSFF
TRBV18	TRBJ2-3	CASSPRSSGALPDTQYF
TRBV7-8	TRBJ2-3	CASSFNFGGEQYF
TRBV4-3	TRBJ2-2	CASSQVGSSGELFF
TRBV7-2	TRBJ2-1	CASSFTAFIDEQFF
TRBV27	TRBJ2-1	CASRTSGSSYNEQFF
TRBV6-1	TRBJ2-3	CASSAPGVTSGGATDTQYF
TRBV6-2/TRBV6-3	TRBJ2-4	CASRTERIAKNIQYF
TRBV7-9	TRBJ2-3	CASSLKGTGGADTQYF
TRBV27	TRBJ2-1	CTSSPRTSGDNEQFF
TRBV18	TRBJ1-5	CASSPRAVGNQPQHF
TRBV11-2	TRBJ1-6	CASSPKGWRDLYNSPLHF
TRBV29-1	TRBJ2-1	CSVAGPGYEQFF
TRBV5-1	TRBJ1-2	CASSVGGLVGYGYTF
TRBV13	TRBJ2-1	CASSPKYNEQFF
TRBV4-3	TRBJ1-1	CASSQDTGQVAFF
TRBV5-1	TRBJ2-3	CASTLTSAADTQYF
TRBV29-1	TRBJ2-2	CSVEDPRDSNTGELFF
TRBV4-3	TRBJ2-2	CASSQDPIGASGSNTGELFF
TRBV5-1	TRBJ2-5	CASTSAVSEETQYF
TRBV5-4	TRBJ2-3	CASSLRSSGGLTDTQYF
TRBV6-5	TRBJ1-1	CASSYSSWGAAEAFF
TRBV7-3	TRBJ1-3	CASSNPTAGPRNTIYF
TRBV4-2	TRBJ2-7	CASSQDNRLAYEQYF
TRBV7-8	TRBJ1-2	CASTLGAGDYGYTF
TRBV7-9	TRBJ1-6	CASSGGFDSPLHF
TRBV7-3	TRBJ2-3	CASSQYSGGAIYTQYF
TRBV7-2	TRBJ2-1	CASSLVSGDEQFF
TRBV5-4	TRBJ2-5	CASRRAGLNQETQYF
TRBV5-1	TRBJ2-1	CASSLRPGTGDNEQFF
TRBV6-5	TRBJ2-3	CASSYTSGADTQYF
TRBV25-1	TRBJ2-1	CASSDARTGDYNEQFF
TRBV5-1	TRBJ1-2	CASSWDGQGNYGYTF
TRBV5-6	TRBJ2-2	CASSLNPGFANTGELFF
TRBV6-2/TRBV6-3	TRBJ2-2	CASKKGRNTGELFF
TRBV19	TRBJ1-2	CASKAGDAGYTF
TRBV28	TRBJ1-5	CASSGGDQPQHF
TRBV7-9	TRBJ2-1	CASSLLPGGYNEQFF
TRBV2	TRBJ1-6	CASKTDSHNSPLHF
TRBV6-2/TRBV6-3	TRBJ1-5	CASSTRGQFQVSNQPQHF
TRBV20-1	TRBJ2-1	CSARGKAGSSYNEQFF
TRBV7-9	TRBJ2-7	CASSFGLAATYEQYF
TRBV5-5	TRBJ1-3	CASSLKVANSGNTIYF
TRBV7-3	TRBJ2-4	CASSLTTAGSDIQYF
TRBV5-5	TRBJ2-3	CASSQAGSGEVDTQYF
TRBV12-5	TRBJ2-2	CASGLPVVGMNTGELFF